This TCR beta chain emerged from a study of cytomegalovirus exposure and HLA in healthy donors. The wider study: A prior study identified just under 120 million unique TCR beta sequences from about 180 million T cells.

A multiplex PCR was run with 60 Vbeta primers and 13 Jbeta primers. Assay used: immunoSEQ multiplex PCR; TCRdb lists only in-frame clones, some missing. The data contain 160,000 or so clones, 60% to 80% of them singletons. Study-level results: The productive fraction for most TCR beta V segments was about 90% or about 30% in an earlier analysis. Reportedly, diagnosis of cytomegalovirus status by the classifier showed high specificity and sensitivity.

This clone was seen only a few times. Its specificity is unknown. V was pared by 2 bases and J by 1 base, with 18 bases between. CDR1 and CDR2 from the germline V gene are MDHEN and SYDVKM. This CDR3 is built from 18 residues. Unrecorded immune exposure was likely among donors, who were nominally healthy when sampled. Input material: PBMCs. The chain carries TRBV28 and TRBJ1-5; perhaps TRBD1 as D (6 bases). The clonotype originates from a man in his sixties in good health and CMV-seronegative. DNA for the CDR3: TGTGCCAGCAGTTTAGGGGGGGCGCTCCCTAGGAGCAATCAGCCCCAGCATTTT. It encodes CASSLGGALPRSNQPQHF.